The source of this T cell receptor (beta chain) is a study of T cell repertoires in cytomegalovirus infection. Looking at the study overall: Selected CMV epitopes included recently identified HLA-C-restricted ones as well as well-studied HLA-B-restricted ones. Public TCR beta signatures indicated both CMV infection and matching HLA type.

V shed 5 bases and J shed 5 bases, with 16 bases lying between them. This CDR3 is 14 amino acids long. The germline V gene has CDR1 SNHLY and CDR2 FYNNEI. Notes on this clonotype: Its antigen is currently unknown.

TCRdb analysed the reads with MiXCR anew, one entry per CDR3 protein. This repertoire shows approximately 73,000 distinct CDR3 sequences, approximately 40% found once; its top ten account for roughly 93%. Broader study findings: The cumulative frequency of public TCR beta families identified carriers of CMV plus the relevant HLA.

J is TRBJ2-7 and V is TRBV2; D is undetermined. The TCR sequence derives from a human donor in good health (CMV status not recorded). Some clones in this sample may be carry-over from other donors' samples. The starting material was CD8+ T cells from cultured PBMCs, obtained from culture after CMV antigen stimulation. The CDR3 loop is CASSMGTLGDEQYF. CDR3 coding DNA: TGTGCCAGCAGTATGGGAACGCTAGGCGACGAGCAGTACTTC.